The sequence of this T cell receptor (beta chain) was determined in a study of T cell responses to AZD1222 COVID-19 vaccine. This table comes from immunoSEQ multiplex PCR, and its TCRdb copy is limited to in-frame clones, with some not included. The repertoire holds 130,000 to 150,000 clones, with approximately 90% as singletons. The V end was cut by 3 bases, the J end by 1 base, with 9 bases between. This CDR3 spans 15 amino acids. Per germline, CDR1 MNHEY and CDR2 SVGEGT. This sequence was found in an adult in good health. Material: peripheral blood, obtained on day 0 of AZD1222 vaccination. The chain combines TRBV6-2 or TRBV6-3 with TRBJ2-2; D remains unclear. DNA of the CDR3: TGTGCCAGCAGTTATAGGAGTGGGAACACCGGGGAGCTGTTTTTT. This translates into CASSYRSGNTGELFF.